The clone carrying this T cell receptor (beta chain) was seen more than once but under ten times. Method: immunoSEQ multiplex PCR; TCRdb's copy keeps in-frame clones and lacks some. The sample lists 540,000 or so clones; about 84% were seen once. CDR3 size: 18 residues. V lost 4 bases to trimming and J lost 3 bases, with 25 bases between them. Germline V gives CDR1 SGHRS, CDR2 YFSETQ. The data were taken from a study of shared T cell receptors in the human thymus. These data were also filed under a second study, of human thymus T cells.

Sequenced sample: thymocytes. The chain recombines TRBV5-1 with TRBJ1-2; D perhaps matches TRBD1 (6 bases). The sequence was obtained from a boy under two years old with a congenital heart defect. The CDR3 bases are TGCGCCAGCAGCCCGCCAGCGCAGGGGATTACAGAGGACTATGGCTACACCTTC. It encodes CASSPPAQGITEDYGYTF.